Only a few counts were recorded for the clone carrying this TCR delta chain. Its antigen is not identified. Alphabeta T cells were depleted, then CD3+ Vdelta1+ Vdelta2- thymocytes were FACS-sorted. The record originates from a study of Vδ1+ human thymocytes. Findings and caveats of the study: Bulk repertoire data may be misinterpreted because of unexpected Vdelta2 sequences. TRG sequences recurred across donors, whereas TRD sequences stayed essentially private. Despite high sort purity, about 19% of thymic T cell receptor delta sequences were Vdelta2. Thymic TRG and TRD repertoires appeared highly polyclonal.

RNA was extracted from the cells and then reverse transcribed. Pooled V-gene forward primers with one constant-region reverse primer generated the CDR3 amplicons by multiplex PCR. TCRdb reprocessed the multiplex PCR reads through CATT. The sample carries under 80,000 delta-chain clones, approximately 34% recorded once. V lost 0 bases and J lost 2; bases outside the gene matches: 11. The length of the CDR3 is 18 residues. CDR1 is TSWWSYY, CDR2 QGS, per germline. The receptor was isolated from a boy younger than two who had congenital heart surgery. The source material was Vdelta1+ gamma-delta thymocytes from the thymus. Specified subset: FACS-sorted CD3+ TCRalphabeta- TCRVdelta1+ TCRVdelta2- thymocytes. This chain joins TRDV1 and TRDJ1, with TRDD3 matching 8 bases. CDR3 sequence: CALGELWTYWGVTDKLIF. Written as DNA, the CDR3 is TGTGCTCTTGGGGAACTGTGGACGTACTGGGGGGTGACCGATAAACTCATCTTT.